This T cell receptor (beta chain) was sequenced during a study of blood T cell repertoires in COVID-19. Deletions cut 0 bases from V and 2 bases from J, with 5 bases between. The CDR3 length is 13 residues. CDR1 and CDR2 from the germline V gene are ENHRY and SYGVKD. Repertoires were generated with immunoSEQ multiplex PCR, while TCRdb's copy carries only in-frame clones and drops some. The sample has around 150,000 clones, over 80% seen once. Material: peripheral blood. J is TRBJ2-7 and V is TRBV10-3; D not certain. The sequence derives from a man under 40 with COVID-19, enrolled during active disease. The CDR3 DNA follows: TGTGCCATCAGTGAGTCCTGGCCCTACGAGCAGTACTTC. It specifies CAISESWPYEQYF.